Presented here are 14 T cell receptor beta chains from one specimen sequenced in a study of blood T cell repertoires in COVID-19. TCRdb's copy holds only in-frame clones and misses some; the assay was immunoSEQ multiplex PCR. The profile shows roughly 170,000 clones, 70% to 90% of them singletons. Input material: peripheral blood. These receptors all stem from a man between 65 and 85 years old with active or convalescent COVID-19.

V and J are TRBV19 and TRBJ1-6; no clear D gene. V gave up 5 bases and J gave up 7 bases, with 18 bases separating them. The CDR3 loop spans 16 amino acids. The germline V gene has CDR1 LNHDA and CDR2 SQIVND (reference sequence). CDR3 sequence: CASSPQSGRRNSPLHF. The CDR3 DNA sequence: TGTGCCAGTAGTCCTCAGTCCGGGAGAAGGAATTCACCCCTCCACTTT.

The V call is TRBV6-6, the J call TRBJ2-3; D may be TRBD2 (5 bases). The CDR3 has 15 amino acids. CDR1 is MNHNY, CDR2 SVGAGI, per germline (reference sequence). The V end lost 2 bases, the J end lost 2 bases, and 11 bases lay between the germline ends. The DNA for the CDR3 is TGTGCCAGCAGTTACGTAGGAGGAATCACAGATACGCAGTATTTT. Amino acids: CASSYVGGITDTQYF.

The genes are TRBV5-1 and TRBJ2-7, with 10 nucleotides matching TRBD1. Germline values: CDR1 SGHRS, CDR2 YFSETQ. The CDR3 is 14 amino acids. V gave up 4 bases and J gave up 7 bases; unmatched junction bases: 8. The CDR3 coding sequence is TGCGCCAGCAGCCTTGACAGGGGGCAAAGGGAGCAGTACTTC. It translates to CASSLDRGQREQYF.

This chain uses TRBV6-5 with TRBJ2-1, with a tentative D call TRBD2 (6 bases). The germline gives CDR1 MNHEY, CDR2 SVGAGI. V was clipped by 6 bases and J by 8 bases, with 14 bases between them. The CDR3 runs to 13 residues. The CDR3 DNA is TGTGCCAGCAGACTCGGGACTCAGGATGAGCAGTTCTTC. This sequence encodes CASRLGTQDEQFF.

The chain couples TRBV5-1 to TRBJ2-5, with TRBD1 matching over 7 bases. The CDR3 has 14 amino acids. After removal of 7 bases from V and 5 bases from J, the junction contained 11 bases not matched to a gene. Germline V lookup: CDR1 SGHRS, CDR2 YFSETQ. The CDR3 loop is CASCRGTDGETQYF. The DNA of the CDR3 is TGCGCCAGCTGTAGAGGGACAGATGGGGAGACCCAGTACTTC.

This clone has just a few counts. V is TRBV10-2 and J is TRBJ1-6; D possibly corresponds to TRBD1 (5 bases). The CDR3 runs 13 residues. V lost 8 bases and J 7 bases, leaving 12 bases between the germline ends. CDR1 and CDR2 from the germline V gene are WSHSY and SAAADI. The CDR3 loop reads CASSGGENSPLHF. CDR3 in DNA: TGCGCCAGCTCGGGGGGGGAAAATTCACCCCTCCACTTT.

V is TRBV20-1 and J is TRBJ2-5; no firm D call. Per the germline V gene, CDR1 is DFQATT and CDR2 is SNEGSKA (reference sequence). CDR3 length: 11 amino acids. The V end was cut by 6 bases, the J end by 5 bases, with 10 bases between. The CDR3 sequence is CSARSRETQYF. CDR3 DNA: TGCAGTGCCAGATCCCGGGAGACCCAGTACTTC.

The V call is TRBV24-1, the J call TRBJ2-2; D gene unclear. The CDR3 length is 15 residues. The V end lost 3 bases, the J end lost 4 bases, and 11 bases lay between the germline ends. Germline V gene lookup returns CDR1 KGHDR and CDR2 SFDVKD. The CDR3 sequence is CATSDPGSPTGELFF. In DNA form, the CDR3 reads TGTGCCACCAGTGATCCAGGAAGCCCCACCGGGGAGCTGTTTTTT.

This clone was picked up one time. CDR3 sequence: CASSRKGASNFYEQYF. As DNA, the CDR3 is TGTGCCAGCAGCCGGAAGGGGGCCTCGAATTTCTACGAGCAGTACTTC. The V gene is TRBV13, the J gene TRBJ2-7, with 7 bases fitting TRBD1. CDR1 PRHDT and CDR2 FYEKMQ come from the germline V gene (reference sequence). CDR3 length: 16 amino acids. With 5 bases clipped from V and 3 bases from J, the junction kept 13 bases outside the gene matches.

The rearrangement joins TRBV2 to TRBJ1-2; no clear D. CDR1 and CDR2 (germline): SNHLY, FYNNEI. The germline V and J ends were trimmed by 0 bases and 7 bases, with 6 bases remaining between them. CDR3 size: 12 residues. As DNA, the CDR3 is TGTGCCAGCAGTGAAGCGCGGAGTGGCTACACCTTC. Translation: CASSEARSGYTF.

In this sample, this clone turned up once. The chain carries TRBV29-1 and TRBJ2-7; TRBD2 is a possible D gene (6 bases). The V end lost 4 bases, the J end lost 0 bases, and 10 bases lay between the germline ends. Per the germline V gene, CDR1 is SQVTM and CDR2 is ANQGSEA. CDR3 length: 13 residues. The CDR3 DNA sequence: TGCAGCGTTGTTGGCGGGATCTCCTACGAGCAGTACTTC. This gives the protein CSVVGGISYEQYF.

The chain carries TRBV11-2 and TRBJ2-7; 11 positions agree with TRBD2. There are 18 residues in the CDR3. Germline CDR1 reads SGHAT; CDR2 reads FQNNGV. The V gene end was trimmed by 6 bases and the J gene end by 3 bases; junction bases not matched to a gene: 16. The CDR3, as DNA: TGTGCCAGCAGTCGGACTAGCGGGTTCGAGAGGCGGGTCTACGAGCAGTACTTC. This encodes CASSRTSGFERRVYEQYF. The full variable domain, with the rest looked up from reference TRBV11-2 and TRBJ2-7, is EAGVAQSPRYKIIEKRQSVAFWCNPISGHATLYWYQQILGQGPKLLIQFQNNGVVDDSQLPKDRFSAERLKGVDSTLKIQPAKLEDSAVYLCASSRTSGFERRVYEQYFGPGTRLTVT.

The gene calls are TRBV7-2 and TRBJ2-5, with 10 positions matching TRBD2. V lost 1 base and J lost 5; bases outside the gene matches: 13. CDR1 and CDR2 (germline): SGHTA, FQGNSA. CDR3 length: 18 residues. CDR3 nucleotide sequence: TGTGCCAGCAGCTTAGAAGGGAGACTAGCGGGTACGTGGGAGACCCAGTACTTC. Protein: CASSLEGRLAGTWETQYF. The full variable domain, rest sourced from reference TRBV7-2 and TRBJ2-5, is GAGVSQSPSNKVTEKGKDVELRCDPISGHTALYWYRQSLGQGLEFLIYFQGNSAPDKSGLPSDRFSAERTGGSVSTLTIQRTQQEDSAVYLCASSLEGRLAGTWETQYFGPGTRLLVL.

The chain links TRBV4-1 to TRBJ1-5, with D hard to call. Germline values: CDR1 MGHRA, CDR2 YSYEKL. V gave up 0 bases and J gave up 4 bases, with 10 bases separating them. The length of the CDR3 is 15 residues. Here the CDR3 reads CASSQEEAKNQPQHF. In DNA, the CDR3 is TGCGCCAGCAGCCAAGAGGAGGCCAAGAATCAGCCCCAGCATTTT.